The 32 T cell receptor beta chains given below trace back to one sample, sequenced in a study of blood T cells in healthy people across ages. Using a J-beta primer mix together with a sample-barcoded 5' primer, a second PCR was run for about 7 to 12 cycles. TCRdb fed the 5' RACE reads into MiXCR, producing one record per CDR3 protein. The table lists almost 550,000 distinct CDR3 sequences, approximately 25% of them singletons, with 8.7% in the top ten. The same specimen was also included in a second study, on T cells of mothers and their children.

The specimen was blood. Receptor source: a boy under 18 in good health.

The V gene is TRBV5-5, the J gene TRBJ1-4; D possibly corresponds to TRBD1 (5 bases). V was pared by 2 bases and J by 8 bases, with 16 bases between. Germline V gene data show CDR1 as SGHKS and CDR2 as YYEKEE (reference sequence). The CDR3 contains 15 residues. This chain's CDR3 is CASSFPPRAEEKLFF. CDR3 in DNA: TGTGCCAGCAGCTTCCCCCCCAGGGCAGAGGAAAAACTGTTTTTT.

The V call is TRBV20-1, the J call TRBJ2-7; TRBD1 aligns across 9 bases. The germline gives CDR1 DFQATT, CDR2 SNEGSKA (reference sequence). The CDR3 has 14 residues. Trimming removed 6 bases from V and 7 bases from J; junction bases left unmatched: 13. The CDR3 DNA sequence: TGCAGTGCAAATCCTCGGGACAGGGTACGGGAGCAGTACTTC. Translating it yields CSANPRDRVREQYF.

This clonotype appeared a few times. The rearrangement uses TRBV29-1 and TRBJ1-1, with 10 bases matching TRBD1. There are 13 residues in the CDR3. Germline trimming cut 7 bases from V and 6 bases from J; bases unmatched to any gene: 8. Germline loops: CDR1 SQVTM, CDR2 ANQGSEA. CDR3 sequence (DNA): TGCAGCGGACGAGGACAGGGGGGAGCTGAAGCTTTCTTT. It specifies CSGRGQGGAEAFF.

This clonotype was detected only a few times. The chain has TRBV9 and TRBJ1-5, with no clear D. Germline V gene data show CDR1 as SGDLS and CDR2 as YYNGEE. Trimming took off 2 bases at V and 1 base at J, with 7 bases between the two ends. The CDR3 covers 14 residues. CDR3 in DNA: TGTGCCAGCAGCGTGGACGGGAGCAATCAGCCCCAGCATTTT. This translates into CASSVDGSNQPQHF.

V is TRBV20-1 and J is TRBJ1-4; D is perhaps TRBD1 (6 bases). Germline CDR1 reads DFQATT; CDR2 reads SNEGSKA (reference sequence). Trimming pared 0 bases from V and 0 bases from J, leaving 8 bases between. The CDR3 runs 15 residues. The CDR3 is CSAREGTSTNEKLFF. Written as DNA, the CDR3 is TGCAGTGCTAGAGAGGGGACATCAACTAATGAAAAACTGTTTTTT.

The chain carries TRBV7-2 and TRBJ2-1; TRBD1 aligns across 7 bases. Near its end, the DNA agrees better with TRBJ2-5, so the J call may be wrong. Germline CDR1 and CDR2: SGHTA and FQGNSA. This CDR3 contains 14 residues. The CDR3 sequence is CASSSDRYTETQYF. Here the CDR3 DNA reads TGTGCCAGCAGTTCGGACAGGTACACCGAGACCCAGTACTTC.

V gene TRBV5-1 combines with J gene TRBJ1-2, with 8 bases fitting TRBD1. The CDR3 loop spans 15 amino acids. Per germline, CDR1 SGHRS and CDR2 YFSETQ. The junction had 13 bases not matched to a gene; V was cut back by 4 bases and J by 8 bases. The CDR3 loop reads CASSPRGQDVGGYTF. The CDR3 DNA reads as TGCGCCAGCAGCCCCCGGGGACAGGACGTTGGCGGCTACACCTTC. The full variable domain, completed using reference TRBV5-1 and TRBJ1-2, is KAGVTQTPRYLIKTRGQQVTLSCSPISGHRSVSWYQQTPGQGLQFLFEYFSETQRNKGNFPGRFSGRQFSNSRSEMNVSTLELGDSALYLCASSPRGQDVGGYTFGSGTRLTVV.

A few counts support this clonotype. This chain uses TRBV5-1 with TRBJ2-3; 12 nucleotides align to TRBD2. V trimming: 5 bases; J trimming: 6 bases; junction bases outside the gene matches: 7. This CDR3 has 15 residues. Germline CDR1 and CDR2: SGHRS and YFSETQ. Written as DNA, the CDR3 is TGCGCCAGCAGACGGACTAGCGGGAAGGAGGATACGCAGTATTTT. Translated, it gives CASRRTSGKEDTQYF.

This clonotype appeared a few times. The chain joins TRBV6-6 to TRBJ2-3; D possibly corresponds to TRBD2 (6 bases). V lost 2 bases to trimming and J lost 1 base, with 13 bases between them. This CDR3 contains 16 residues. Germline lookup yields CDR1 MNHNY and CDR2 SVGAGI (reference sequence). Written as DNA, the CDR3 is TGTGCCAGCAGTTACGGGGTTGGAGGGGGCACAGATACGCAGTATTTT. Protein: CASSYGVGGGTDTQYF.

This clonotype was counted between two and nine times. This chain uses TRBV2 with TRBJ1-5; 8 bases match TRBD1. The germline CDR1 and CDR2 sequences are SNHLY and FYNNEI. V lost 8 bases, J lost 7 bases, and 10 bases stayed unmatched. The CDR3 has 14 amino acids. Here the CDR3 reads CASGQGQGGQPQHF. The DNA for the CDR3 is TGTGCCAGCGGCCAAGGACAGGGAGGGCAGCCCCAGCATTTT.

This clonotype was counted at least ten times. The chain joins TRBV7-2 to TRBJ2-5; 11 bases are a match to TRBD2. CDR3 size: 15 residues. Unmatched junction bases numbered 3, after V lost 1 base and J lost 5 bases. CDR1 is SGHTA and CDR2 is FQGNSA in the germline V gene. CDR3 protein: CASSLGSGGAETQYF. The CDR3 bases are TGTGCCAGCAGCTTAGGTAGCGGGGGGGCTGAGACCCAGTACTTC. Filled out from reference TRBV7-2 and TRBJ2-5, the complete variable domain reads GAGVSQSPSNKVTEKGKDVELRCDPISGHTALYWYRQSLGQGLEFLIYFQGNSAPDKSGLPSDRFSAERTGGSVSTLTIQRTQQEDSAVYLCASSLGSGGAETQYFGPGTRLLVL.

The rearrangement joins TRBV5-1 to TRBJ2-4; 8 nucleotides align to TRBD1. The CDR3 totals 16 residues. Looked up from germline, CDR1 is SGHRS and CDR2 is YFSETQ. Germline trimming cut 3 bases from V and 7 bases from J; bases unmatched to any gene: 12. The DNA of the CDR3 is TGCGCCAGCAGCTCAGGGGGCGCGGGGCTATCCAACATTCAGTACTTC. Translated: CASSSGGAGLSNIQYF.

This clonotype has a handful of counts. This sequence joins TRBV28 and TRBJ2-1; TRBD1 agrees at 12 bases. Germline V lookup: CDR1 MDHEN, CDR2 SYDVKM. CDR3 length equals 15 residues. V gave up 5 bases and J gave up 9 bases; unmatched junction bases: 8. CDR3 protein: CASSTTGTGGTEQFF. CDR3 coding DNA: TGTGCCAGCAGTACCACCGGGACAGGGGGCACTGAGCAGTTCTTC.

This clonotype was found a few times. CDR3 protein: CASSLMSRSEQYF. CDR3 nucleotides: TGTGCCAGCAGCTTAATGTCTCGGTCCGAGCAGTACTTC. The chain combines TRBV27 with TRBJ2-7; D uncertain. V lost 6 bases to trimming and J lost 6 bases, with 15 bases between them. Germline values: CDR1 MNHEY, CDR2 SMNVEV (reference sequence). This CDR3 is built from 13 residues.

This clonotype has at least ten counts. The chain uses TRBV6-2 or TRBV6-3 and TRBJ2-3; tentatively, D is TRBD2 (6 bases). Per germline, CDR1 MNHEY and CDR2 SVGEGT. Trimming cost V 4 bases and J 3 bases, with 20 bases left between them. CDR3 size: 17 residues. The CDR3 loop is CASSFDRIAESTDTQYF. In DNA, the CDR3 is TGTGCCAGCAGTTTCGATCGTATAGCGGAGAGTACAGATACGCAGTATTTT.

In this sample, this clonotype turned up a few times. J is TRBJ1-2 and V is TRBV20-1; perhaps TRBD1 as D (5 bases). The CDR3 is 13 amino acids. Germline CDR1 DFQATT, CDR2 SNEGSKA (reference sequence). This CDR3 is CSSRDRGSGGYTF. Written as DNA, the CDR3 is TGCAGCAGCCGAGACCGGGGCTCAGGTGGCTACACCTTC.

CDR3 sequence: CASSFGLAFTGELFF. The DNA for the CDR3 is TGTGCCAGCAGCTTCGGATTAGCGTTTACCGGGGAGCTGTTTTTT. The chain links TRBV7-2 to TRBJ2-2; weak D call: TRBD2 (5 bases). With 3 bases removed from V and 5 bases from J, the gap between germline ends came to 13 bases. This CDR3 comprises 15 residues. The V gene's germline CDR1 is SGHTA and CDR2 FQGNSA. Complete variable domain (other parts from reference TRBV7-2 and TRBJ2-2): GAGVSQSPSNKVTEKGKDVELRCDPISGHTALYWYRQSLGQGLEFLIYFQGNSAPDKSGLPSDRFSAERTGGSVSTLTIQRTQQEDSAVYLCASSFGLAFTGELFFGEGSRLTVL.

This clonotype has ten or more counts. The chain has TRBV6-4 and TRBJ2-1; 12 positions match TRBD2. This CDR3 is 15 amino acids long. The V and J ends lost 4 bases and 6 bases, in that order; junction bases with no gene match: 4. Germline V CDR1 and CDR2: MRHNA, SNTAGT. The CDR3 DNA follows: TGTGCCAGCAGTGGCTCTAGCGGGGGGGCCAATGAGCAGTTCTTC. It is translated as CASSGSSGGANEQFF.

This clonotype occurred a few times. This chain links TRBV28 with TRBJ2-5, with D maybe TRBD1 (5 bases). V was pared by 1 base and J by 5 bases, with 14 bases between. In germline, CDR1 is MDHEN, CDR2 SYDVKM. CDR3 length equals 15 residues. The CDR3 loop is CASSLYRAGPETQYF. The CDR3 DNA sequence: TGTGCCAGCAGTTTATATCGGGCAGGGCCGGAGACCCAGTACTTC.

Details on this clonotype: The CDR3 end shows no conserved phenylalanine or tryptophan, and so a read error is likely. The rearrangement joins TRBV11-1 to TRBJ2-7; D not resolved. Germline CDR1 SGHAT, CDR2 FQDESV (reference sequence). The V end lost 2 bases, the J end lost 2 bases, and 4 bases lay between the germline ends. The length of the CDR3 is 12 residues. CDR3 protein: CASSLTAYEQYL. Written as DNA, the CDR3 is TGTGCCAGCAGCTTAACAGCCTACGAGCAGTACCTC.

This rearrangement joins TRBV4-2 to TRBJ2-3, with TRBD2 matching 8 bases. The CDR3 sequence is 17 residues long. From germline, CDR1 is LGHNA and CDR2 YNFKEQ. V lost 2 bases to trimming and J lost 0 bases; unmatched junction nucleotides: 7. CDR3 residues: CASSQQTSVSSTDTQYF. DNA for the CDR3: TGTGCCAGCAGCCAACAGACTAGCGTTTCTAGCACAGATACGCAGTATTTT.

The J gene is TRBJ2-5, the V gene TRBV6-6; D unresolved. TRBJ2-1 matches the DNA end more closely, so the J call is doubtful. The CDR3 spans 15 residues. CDR1 MNHNY and CDR2 SVGAGI come from the germline V gene (reference sequence). The CDR3 DNA reads as TGTGCCAGCAGTCCCCCGGGTCCGTCTTACAATGAGCAGTTCTTC. It codes for CASSPPGPSYNEQFF.

This clonotype showed up just a few times. The rearrangement joins TRBV20-1 to TRBJ2-1; D ambiguous. TRBJ2-7 explains the end of the DNA better; the J call may be wrong. The CDR3 runs to 14 residues. The germline V gene has CDR1 DFQATT and CDR2 SNEGSKA (reference sequence). The CDR3 bases are TGCAGTGCTAGATCCTCAGAGAGGCCCTACGAGCAGTACTTC. This encodes CSARSSERPYEQYF.

V gene TRBV6-1 combines with J gene TRBJ2-5; TRBD2 matches 11 bases. This CDR3 is built from 15 residues. The germline V gene has CDR1 MNHNS and CDR2 SASEGT. J was trimmed by 5 bases and V by 6 bases; bases with no gene match: 8. CDR3 amino acids: CASRRTSGLWETQYF. CDR3 bases: TGTGCCAGCAGGCGGACTAGCGGGCTTTGGGAGACCCAGTACTTC.

The CDR3 sequence is CASTQRTSRQGGTGELFF. For the CDR3, the DNA is TGTGCCAGCACCCAAAGGACGTCTCGACAGGGGGGAACCGGGGAGCTGTTTTTT. This chain joins TRBV2 and TRBJ2-2, with 9 bases identical to TRBD1. The CDR3 has 18 amino acids. CDR1 and CDR2 (germline): SNHLY, FYNNEI. The V segment lost 7 bases and the J segment 5 bases; nucleotides outside the gene matches: 17.

This clonotype was seen a handful of times. V gene TRBV7-9 combines with J gene TRBJ2-7; perhaps TRBD2 as D (5 bases). The germline V gene encodes CDR1 SEHNR and CDR2 FQNEAQ (reference sequence). The CDR3 consists of 16 residues. V was shortened by 4 bases and J by 0 bases, with 16 bases between the two germline ends. CDR3 loop: CASSSAFSGSSYEQYF. For the CDR3, the DNA is TGTGCCAGCAGCTCCGCGTTCTCGGGGAGCTCCTACGAGCAGTACTTC. The variable domain in full, completed from reference TRBV7-9 and TRBJ2-7, reads DTGVSQNPRHKITKRGQNVTFRCDPISEHNRLYWYRQTLGQGPEFLTYFQNEAQLEKSRLLSDRFSAERPKGSFSTLEIQRTEQGDSAMYLCASSSAFSGSSYEQYFGPGTRLTVT.

This chain connects TRBV28 to TRBJ2-5; the D gene is possibly TRBD1 (5 bases). The end of the DNA is better explained by TRBJ2-7, so the J call may be wrong. The CDR3 covers 14 residues. Germline V CDR1 and CDR2: MDHEN, SYDVKM. As DNA, the CDR3 is TGTGCCAGCAGTTTAAGGACAAGTTTCTACGAGCAGTACTTC. Translated, it gives CASSLRTSFYEQYF.

The chain carries TRBV7-2 and TRBJ1-1; 7 nucleotides match TRBD1. J was trimmed by 0 bases and V by 2 bases; bases with no gene match: 6. Per germline, CDR1 SGHTA and CDR2 FQGNSA. CDR3 length: 16 amino acids. In DNA form, the CDR3 reads TGTGCCAGCAGCTTACTACCGGGACAGCTGAACACTGAAGCTTTCTTT. It is translated as CASSLLPGQLNTEAFF.

The chain links TRBV7-9 to TRBJ2-3, with D maybe TRBD1 (5 bases). Germline V gene data show CDR1 as SEHNR and CDR2 as FQNEAQ (reference sequence). Trimming removed 2 bases from V and 0 bases from J, with 15 bases in between. The CDR3 sequence is 17 residues long. The CDR3 sequence: CASSLSPTGSSTDTQYF. The CDR3 bases are TGTGCCAGCAGCTTATCCCCTACAGGTTCTAGCACAGATACGCAGTATTTT.

V usage is TRBV18 and J usage is TRBJ1-4, with D unresolved. The CDR3 sequence is 13 residues long. V lost 1 base, J lost 6 bases, and 6 bases lay in between. Germline V gives CDR1 KGHSH, CDR2 LQKENI. In DNA form, the CDR3 reads TGTGCCAGCTCACCACAGATGGATGAAAAACTGTTTTTT. Its protein is CASSPQMDEKLFF.

This clonotype has more than one count but fewer than ten. The chain has TRBV14 and TRBJ1-1; no definite D call. The V gene lost 3 bases and the J gene lost 1 base, with 18 bases spanning the gap. CDR1 is SGHDN, CDR2 FVKESK, per germline. This CDR3 contains 17 residues. This CDR3 is CASSQLYGRTANTEAFF. The DNA for the CDR3 is TGTGCCAGCAGCCAGCTCTATGGGAGGACCGCGAACACTGAAGCTTTCTTT.

Only a few counts were recorded for this clonotype. J is TRBJ2-7 and V is TRBV12-3 or TRBV12-4; TRBD2 aligns across 9 bases. The CDR3 totals 15 residues. J was trimmed by 4 bases and V by 10 bases; bases with no gene match: 14. For the CDR3, the DNA is TGTGCCATCACCCTGGGTAGCGGGAGATTTTACGAGCAGTACTTC. Its protein product is CAITLGSGRFYEQYF.